The rows below give T cell receptor beta chains drawn from one sample of a study of control samples from healthy donors and cancer patients. Sequencing was performed with immunoSEQ multiplex PCR; in TCRdb, only in-frame clones are kept and a portion is missing. This sample yields tens of thousands of clones, of which more than 65% are seen a single time; approximately 17% belongs to the top ten. The sequencing input was formalin-fixed, paraffin-embedded tissue. These TCRs come from a male donor with melanoma. Each CDR3 is given with its conserved first and last residue. D genes are given only for firm matches. Clone size is shown for a subset of rows, as once, few, many or a class of expanded clone.

clone size | J gene | V gene | D gene | CDR3 DNA | CDR3 protein
- | TRBJ2-1 | TRBV11-2 | TRBD1 | TGTGCCAGCAGAGCCGGGACAGGGTATTACAATGAGCAGTTCTTC | CASRAGTGYYNEQFF
- | TRBJ2-1 | TRBV28 | - | TGTGCCAGCAGTTTAGCGGGAGCTTCAGGGGGGGGCTCCTACAATGAGCAGTTCTTC | CASSLAGASGGGSYNEQFF
- | TRBJ2-3 | TRBV6-5 | - | TGTGCCAGCACCAAGGGGGACACATACACAGATACGCAGTATTTT | CASTKGDTYTDTQYF
- | TRBJ2-3 | TRBV29-1 | TRBD1 | TGCAGCGTTGAACCGGGACAGGGTAGAGATACGCAGTATTTT | CSVEPGQGRDTQYF
- | TRBJ1-5 | TRBV28 | TRBD1 | TGTGCCAGCAGTTCGCCAAACGCCCTGGACAGGACATCCGGCAAACGGCCCCAGCATTTT | CASSSPNALDRTSGKRPQHF
few | TRBJ2-3 | TRBV18 | TRBD2 | TGTGCCAGCTCATCCACTAGCGGGGGGATGACAGATACGCAGTATTTT | CASSSTSGGMTDTQYF
- | TRBJ2-5 | TRBV24-1 | - | TGTGCCACCAGTTTGGCGGGACACCAAGAGACCCAGTACTTC | CATSLAGHQETQYF
few | TRBJ2-5 | TRBV27 | TRBD2 | TGTGCCAGCAGTTCCGGACTAGCGGGGGAGACCCAGTACTTC | CASSSGLAGETQYF
- | TRBJ2-1 | TRBV9 | - | TGTGCCAGCAATCCCCAGCCGATTGGCAATGAGCAGTTCTTC | CASNPQPIGNEQFF
many | TRBJ2-7 | TRBV21-1 | - | TGTGCCAGCAGCAAAGGATGGGACACCTACGAGCAGTACTTC | CASSKGWDTYEQYF
- | TRBJ2-2 | TRBV6-6 | - | TGTGCCAGCAGCCCCGGGGTCAGTACCGGGGAGCTGTTTTTT | CASSPGVSTGELFF
- | TRBJ2-1 | TRBV21-1 | - | TGTGCCAGCAGCAACAAAAGCGGGGCTTCCTACAATGAGCAGTTCTTC | CASSNKSGASYNEQFF
- | TRBJ1-2 | TRBV27 | TRBD1 | TGTGCCAGCAGTTCGACAGGGGCGGGCTATGGCTACACCTTC | CASSSTGAGYGYTF
- | TRBJ2-7 | TRBV27 | - | TGTGCCAGCAGTTTCTTCCAGGGCCCCTACGAGCAGTACTTC | CASSFFQGPYEQYF
few | TRBJ2-6 | TRBV28 | - | TGTGCCAGCAGTTCGACAGCTGGGGCCAACGTCCTGACTTTC | CASSSTAGANVLTF
- | TRBJ1-1 | TRBV9 | - | TGTGCCAGCAGCGTAGGTGGGACACCGAACACTGAAGCTTTCTTT | CASSVGGTPNTEAFF
many | TRBJ2-3 | TRBV19 | TRBD2 | TGTGCCAGTAGTATCAGGAAGGGACTAGCAGCGGCGGATACGCAGTATTTT | CASSIRKGLAAADTQYF
- | TRBJ2-7 | TRBV6-5 | - | TGTGCCAGCGGCTGGGGTTCCTACGAGCAGTACTTC | CASGWGSYEQYF
- | TRBJ2-2 | TRBV6-6 | - | TGTGCCAGCAGTTACTTTGGGGGGACGTGGACCGGGGAGCTGTTTTTT | CASSYFGGTWTGELFF
- | TRBJ1-5 | TRBV3-1/TRBV3-2 | - | TGTGCCAGCAGCCAAGGGACTAGGGCGGATCAGCCCCAGCATTTT | CASSQGTRADQPQHF
- | TRBJ2-7 | TRBV28 | - | TGTGCCAGCAAACTCTCGGCAAGGTCCTACGAGCAGTACTTC | CASKLSARSYEQYF
- | TRBJ2-7 | TRBV6-5 | - | TGTGCCAGCAGTTACCAGCCTACCTCCTACGAGCAGTACTTC | CASSYQPTSYEQYF
- | TRBJ1-6 | TRBV5-4 | TRBD1 | TGTGCCAGCAGCCGCGCGGGACAGGGTGGTTCACCCCTCCACTTT | CASSRAGQGGSPLHF
- | TRBJ1-4 | TRBV7-9 | - | TGTGCCAGCAGCTTACCGCCCGATGAAAAACTGTTTTTT | CASSLPPDEKLFF
- | TRBJ2-4 | TRBV7-9 | - | TGTGCCAGCAGCAACCGGGACATCGGGAACATTCAGTACTTC | CASSNRDIGNIQYF
once | TRBJ2-1 | TRBV19 | - | TGTGCCAGTAGCGAGAGGGGAGACGCCTACAATGAGCAGTTCTTC | CASSERGDAYNEQFF
- | TRBJ2-5 | TRBV9 | - | TGTGCCAGCAACGCAGGGATAGGCCAAGAGACCCAGTACTTC | CASNAGIGQETQYF
- | TRBJ2-7 | TRBV10-3 | - | TGTGCCATCAGTGAGGGGCGGGGCAGGGGAAAAGACGAGCAGTACTTC | CAISEGRGRGKDEQYF
- | TRBJ2-5 | TRBV10-3 | TRBD2 | TGTGCCATCGGGACTAGCGGGAGGGCCGGGGGAGAGACCCAGTACTTC | CAIGTSGRAGGETQYF
many | TRBJ2-5 | TRBV27 | - | TGTGCCAGCAGTCCCGCGTCTCAGGGGGGAGAGACCCAGTACTTC | CASSPASQGGETQYF
- | TRBJ2-3 | TRBV4-2 | - | TGTGCCAGCAGCCAAGATGCAAGGGCGTTGCCCATACGTGCGCAGTATTTT | CASSQDARALPIRAQYF
- | TRBJ1-1 | TRBV7-8 | - | TGTGTCAGCAGCTTATCAGTGCCGTCTATGACTGAAGCTTTCTTT | CVSSLSVPSMTEAFF
medium-sized | TRBJ2-3 | TRBV7-3 | - | TGTGCCAGCAGCTCCTATAGCACAGATACGCAGTATTTT | CASSSYSTDTQYF
- | TRBJ2-1 | TRBV11-3 | - | TGTGCCAGCAGCTCTGCACCGGGCAATGAGCAGTTCTTC | CASSSAPGNEQFF
- | TRBJ1-2 | TRBV28 | - | TGTGCCAGCATTGGTTACAGTAGGAATGGCTACACCTTC | CASIGYSRNGYTF
few | TRBJ1-1 | TRBV5-1 | - | TGCGCCAGCAGCTTGGATCTAAACACTGAAGCTTTCTTT | CASSLDLNTEAFF
- | TRBJ2-7 | TRBV4-1 | - | TGCGCCAGCAGCCAGAGGGGGGAGGGGAACGAGCAGTACTTC | CASSQRGEGNEQYF
- | TRBJ2-1 | TRBV7-3 | - | TGTGCCAGCAGCCCCGTGGGGCCCTACAATGAGCAGTTCTTC | CASSPVGPYNEQFF
- | TRBJ1-4 | TRBV27 | TRBD1 | TGTGCCAGCACCCCTAAACCGGGACAGTCAAATGAAAAACTGTTTTTT | CASTPKPGQSNEKLFF
large | TRBJ2-1 | TRBV6-1 | - | TGTGCCAGCAGTGAGGGACCCAGCTCCTACAATGAGCAGTTCTTC | CASSEGPSSYNEQFF